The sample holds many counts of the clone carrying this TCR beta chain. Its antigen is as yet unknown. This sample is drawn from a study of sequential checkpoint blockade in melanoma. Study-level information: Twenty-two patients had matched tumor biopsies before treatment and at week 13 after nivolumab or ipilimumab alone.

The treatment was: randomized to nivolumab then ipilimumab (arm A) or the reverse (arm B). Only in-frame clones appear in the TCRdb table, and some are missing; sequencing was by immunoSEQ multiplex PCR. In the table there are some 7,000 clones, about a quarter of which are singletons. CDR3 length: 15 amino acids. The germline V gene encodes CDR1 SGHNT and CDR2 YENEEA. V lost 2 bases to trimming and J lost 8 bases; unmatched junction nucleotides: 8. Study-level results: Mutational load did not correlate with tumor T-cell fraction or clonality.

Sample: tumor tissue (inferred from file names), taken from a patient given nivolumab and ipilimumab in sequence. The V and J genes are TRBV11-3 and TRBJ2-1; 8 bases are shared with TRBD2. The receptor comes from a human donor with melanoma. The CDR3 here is CASSLNGRAADEQFF. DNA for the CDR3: TGTGCCAGCAGCTTAAACGGGAGGGCCGCGGATGAGCAGTTCTTC. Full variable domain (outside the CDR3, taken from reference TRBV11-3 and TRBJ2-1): EAGVVQSPRYKIIEKKQPVAFWCNPISGHNTLYWYLQNLGQGPELLIRYENEEAVDDSQLPKDRFSAERLKGVDSTLKIQPAELGDSAVYLCASSLNGRAADEQFFGPGTRLTVL.